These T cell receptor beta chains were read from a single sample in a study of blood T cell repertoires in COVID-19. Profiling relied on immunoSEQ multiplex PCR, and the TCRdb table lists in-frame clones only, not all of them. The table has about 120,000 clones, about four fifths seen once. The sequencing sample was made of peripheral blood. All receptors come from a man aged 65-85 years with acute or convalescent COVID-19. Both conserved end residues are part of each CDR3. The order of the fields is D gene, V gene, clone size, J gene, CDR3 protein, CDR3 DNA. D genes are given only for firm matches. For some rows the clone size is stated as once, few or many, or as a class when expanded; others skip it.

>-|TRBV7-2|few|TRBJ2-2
CASSLEGTLNTGELFF
TGTGCCAGCAGCTTAGAAGGGACACTGAACACCGGGGAGCTGTTTTTT
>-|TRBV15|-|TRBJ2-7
CATSRHGEDEQYF
TGTGCCACCAGCAGACACGGTGAGGACGAGCAGTACTTC
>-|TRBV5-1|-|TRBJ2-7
CASSMSQGPDEQYF
TGCGCCAGCAGCATGAGCCAGGGGCCCGACGAGCAGTACTTC
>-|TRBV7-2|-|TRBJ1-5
CASRQTDFMQPQHF
TGTGCCAGCAGGCAGACAGATTTTATGCAGCCCCAGCATTTT
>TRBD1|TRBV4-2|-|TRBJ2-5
CASSQTTGGQETQYF
TGTGCCAGCAGCCAGACGACAGGGGGTCAAGAGACCCAGTACTTC
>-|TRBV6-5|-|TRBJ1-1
CASSSTTEAFF
TGTGCCAGCAGCTCTACCACTGAAGCTTTCTTT
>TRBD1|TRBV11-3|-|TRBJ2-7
CASSPGTGGEQYF
TGTGCCAGCAGCCCTGGGACAGGAGGCGAGCAGTACTTC
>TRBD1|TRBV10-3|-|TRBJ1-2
CAMTPSGQNYGYTF
TGTGCCATGACTCCTTCGGGACAGAACTATGGCTACACCTTC
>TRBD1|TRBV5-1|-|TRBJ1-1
CASSPNRGRYTEAFF
TGCGCCAGCAGCCCAAACAGGGGGAGGTACACTGAAGCTTTCTTT
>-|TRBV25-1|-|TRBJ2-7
CASQRDSYEQYF
TGTGCCAGCCAGCGAGATTCCTACGAGCAGTACTTC
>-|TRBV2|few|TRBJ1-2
CASSEQSYGYTF
TGTGCCAGCAGTGAACAGTCCTATGGCTACACCTTC
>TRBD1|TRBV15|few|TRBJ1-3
CATSREGTGGNTIYF
TGTGCCACCAGCAGAGAAGGGACAGGGGGAAACACCATATATTTT
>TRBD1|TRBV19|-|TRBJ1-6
CASSIKGARSPLHF
TGTGCCAGTAGTATTAAGGGGGCGCGGTCACCCCTCCACTTT
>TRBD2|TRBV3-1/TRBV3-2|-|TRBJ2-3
CASSQETSGGTDTQYF
TGTGCCAGCAGCCAAGAGACTAGCGGGGGAACAGATACGCAGTATTTT
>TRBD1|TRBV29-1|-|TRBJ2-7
CSATPGGEQYF
TGCAGTGCCACCCCAGGGGGCGAGCAGTACTTC
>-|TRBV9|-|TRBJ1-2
CASSSDFNYGYTF
TGTGCCAGCAGCTCAGATTTTAACTATGGCTACACCTTC
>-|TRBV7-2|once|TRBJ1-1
CASSLGPGEGSEAFF
TGTGCCAGCAGCCTAGGCCCAGGGGAAGGGTCTGAAGCTTTCTTT
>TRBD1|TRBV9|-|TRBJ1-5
CASSVAGGYYYSNQPQHF
TGTGCCAGCAGCGTAGCAGGGGGATACTACTATAGCAATCAGCCCCAGCATTTT
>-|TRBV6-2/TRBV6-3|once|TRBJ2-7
CASSPFTDSYEQYF
TGTGCCAGCAGTCCCTTTACCGACAGTTACGAGCAGTACTTC
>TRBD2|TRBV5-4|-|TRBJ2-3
CASSHPSGAGTDTQYF
TGTGCCAGCAGCCACCCCAGCGGGGCCGGTACAGATACGCAGTATTTT
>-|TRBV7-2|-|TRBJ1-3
CASSLPAGTGNTIYF
TGTGCCAGCAGCTTGCCCGCCGGTACTGGAAACACCATATATTTT
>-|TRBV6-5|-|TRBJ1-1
CASSYPLTEAFF
TGTGCCAGCAGTTACCCTCTTACTGAAGCTTTCTTT
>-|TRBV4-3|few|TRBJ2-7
CASSQDSRYIYEQYF
TGCGCCAGCAGCCAAGACAGTCGATATATCTACGAGCAGTACTTC
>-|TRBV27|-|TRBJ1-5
CAGSYTGTRPYQPQHF
TGTGCCGGCAGCTACACAGGCACCCGCCCTTATCAGCCCCAGCATTTT
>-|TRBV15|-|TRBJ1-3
CATSRDEAAGNTIYF
TGTGCCACCAGCAGAGATGAGGCTGCAGGAAACACCATATATTTT
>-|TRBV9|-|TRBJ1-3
CASSPGEAGRVSGNTIYF
TGTGCCAGCAGCCCCGGGGAGGCAGGCCGAGTCTCTGGAAACACCATATATTTT
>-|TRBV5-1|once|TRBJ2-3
CASSSDLRGRDTQYF
TGCGCCAGCAGCTCTGACCTGCGTGGGAGAGATACGCAGTATTTT
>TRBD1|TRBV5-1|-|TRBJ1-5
CASRLRQGADQPQHF
TGCGCCAGCAGATTAAGACAGGGGGCGGATCAGCCCCAGCATTTT
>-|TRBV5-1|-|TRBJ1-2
CASSLAGAGVAYGYTF
TGCGCCAGCAGCCTAGCTGGGGCAGGGGTTGCCTATGGCTACACCTTC
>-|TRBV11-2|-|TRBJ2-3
CASSSYRDSLKNTQYF
TGTGCCAGCAGCTCCTACCGGGACTCGCTTAAGAATACGCAGTATTTT
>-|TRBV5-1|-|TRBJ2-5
CASSLARPGLQETQYF
TGCGCCAGCAGCTTGGCCCGGCCGGGACTCCAAGAGACCCAGTACTTC
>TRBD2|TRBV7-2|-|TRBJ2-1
CASRSPGLAVNEQFF
TGTGCCAGCAGGTCCCCTGGACTAGCGGTCAATGAGCAGTTCTTC
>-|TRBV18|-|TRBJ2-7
CASSLGGSDEQYF
TGTGCCAGCTCACTCGGGGGTTCCGACGAGCAGTACTTC
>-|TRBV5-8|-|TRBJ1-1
CASSLAFRGITEAFF
TGTGCCAGCAGCTTGGCTTTCAGGGGAATCACTGAAGCTTTCTTT
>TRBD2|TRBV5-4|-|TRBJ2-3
CASSLERGLAGTDTQYF
TGTGCCAGCAGCTTGGAACGGGGCCTAGCGGGCACAGATACGCAGTATTTT
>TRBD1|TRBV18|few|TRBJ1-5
CASSALGTGGYQPQHF
TGTGCCAGCTCTGCGCTTGGGACAGGGGGCTATCAGCCCCAGCATTTT
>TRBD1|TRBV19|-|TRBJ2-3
CASSTQGADTQYF
TGTGCCAGTAGTACCCAGGGGGCAGATACGCAGTATTTT
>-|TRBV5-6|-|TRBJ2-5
CASSGLQGQETQYF
TGTGCCAGCAGCGGATTGCAGGGGCAAGAGACCCAGTACTTC
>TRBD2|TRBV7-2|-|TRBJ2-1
CASSFNSGGAYNEQFF
TGTGCCAGCAGCTTTAATAGCGGGGGGGCCTACAATGAGCAGTTCTTC
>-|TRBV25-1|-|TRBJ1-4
CASSRRSGQEKLFF
TGTGCCAGCAGCCGAAGGTCAGGCCAAGAAAAACTGTTTTTT
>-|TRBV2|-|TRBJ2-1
CASRSTPRYNEQFF
TGTGCCAGCAGGAGTACCCCACGATACAATGAGCAGTTCTTC
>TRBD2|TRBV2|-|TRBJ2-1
CARRGLAGREQFF
TGTGCCAGAAGGGGCCTAGCGGGGCGGGAGCAGTTCTTC
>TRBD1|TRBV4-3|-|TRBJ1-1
CASSQQQGLNTEAFF
TGCGCCAGCAGCCAACAACAGGGGTTGAACACTGAAGCTTTCTTT